Below, one T cell receptor beta chain is given with its context. Its antigen is as yet unknown. V was clipped by 5 bases and J by 8 bases; unmatched bases: 4. This CDR3 is 13 amino acids long. Looked up from germline, CDR1 is MNHEY and CDR2 is SMNVEV (reference sequence). This entry comes from a study of T cells in Graves' hyperthyroidism and ophthalmopathy. Whole-study results and caveats: Blood samples included most of the expanded thyroid clonotypes exceeding 0.001.

RNA transcripts served as the template for amplifying TCR beta CDR3 regions. First-round RT-PCR targeting the TCR CDR3 was performed with the HTBI primer set. TCRdb re-called the multiplex PCR reads through MiXCR, storing one row per CDR3 protein. Of over 500,000 distinct CDR3 sequences listed, 15% to 20% were seen once; the top ten hold over 25%. Exclusion of patients followed from uncontrolled infection, other autoimmune disease, pregnancy or lactation. PBMCs were sourced from roughly 9.1 ml fresh peripheral blood. The sample comprised blood. The sequence was obtained from a woman in her thirties with Graves' ophthalmopathy. The V gene is TRBV27, the J gene TRBJ1-2, with 11 bases matching TRBD1. CDR3 residues: CASSPRDRGGYTF. The CDR3 DNA sequence: TGTGCCAGCAGTCCCCGGGACAGGGGGGGCTACACCTTC.